This T cell receptor (beta chain) was captured by sequencing in a study of tumor-infiltrating lymphocytes in oesophageal squamous cell carcinoma. This clonotype was counted a few times. TCRdb used MiXCR to reprocess the PCR reads, holding one entry per CDR3 protein. Found here are more than 15,000 distinct CDR3 sequences, over 40% of them singletons; the top ten hold 13%. CDR3 length: 16 amino acids. V lost 6 bases and J lost 3; bases outside the gene matches: 10. Per germline, CDR1 SGHRS and CDR2 YFSETQ. The receptor was isolated from a male donor with esophageal squamous cell carcinoma. The rearrangement joins TRBV5-1 to TRBJ2-2; 8 bases are a match to TRBD2. Sample: normal esophageal tissue next to the tumor. CDR3 residues: CASTSSGRADTGELFF. In nucleotides, the CDR3 is TGCGCCAGCACGAGTTCCGGGAGGGCCGACACCGGGGAGCTGTTTTTT.